Sequencing of this TCR beta chain was carried out in a study of cytomegalovirus exposure and HLA in healthy donors. Study results and caveats: Earlier analysis found most TCR beta V segments productive about 87% or about 30% of the time. Analysis performed later showed TCR beta chains linked to HLA being more clonally expanded than equally common others. Accurate predictions that matched the HLA-A and HLA-B alleles of most subjects were reportedly made from TCR beta sequences.

This clone is medium-sized in the sample. The antigen is not known. PCR employed 60 Vbeta and 13 Jbeta primers. Repertoires were generated with immunoSEQ multiplex PCR, while TCRdb's copy carries only in-frame clones and drops some. The profile shows about 120,000 clones, roughly 74% of them singletons. The receptor was isolated from a woman in her twenties or thirties in good health and CMV-seronegative. The sample consisted of PBMCs.

CDR3 sequence reads: CASSQSGTAEAFF. In nucleotides, the CDR3 is TGCGCCAGCAGCCAATCAGGGACAGCTGAAGCTTTCTTT. This chain joins TRBV4-1 and TRBJ1-1; 7 bases match TRBD1. The germline V gene has CDR1 MGHRA and CDR2 YSYEKL. The length of the CDR3 is 13 residues. The V and J ends lost 2 bases and 6 bases, in that order; junction bases with no gene match: 3.